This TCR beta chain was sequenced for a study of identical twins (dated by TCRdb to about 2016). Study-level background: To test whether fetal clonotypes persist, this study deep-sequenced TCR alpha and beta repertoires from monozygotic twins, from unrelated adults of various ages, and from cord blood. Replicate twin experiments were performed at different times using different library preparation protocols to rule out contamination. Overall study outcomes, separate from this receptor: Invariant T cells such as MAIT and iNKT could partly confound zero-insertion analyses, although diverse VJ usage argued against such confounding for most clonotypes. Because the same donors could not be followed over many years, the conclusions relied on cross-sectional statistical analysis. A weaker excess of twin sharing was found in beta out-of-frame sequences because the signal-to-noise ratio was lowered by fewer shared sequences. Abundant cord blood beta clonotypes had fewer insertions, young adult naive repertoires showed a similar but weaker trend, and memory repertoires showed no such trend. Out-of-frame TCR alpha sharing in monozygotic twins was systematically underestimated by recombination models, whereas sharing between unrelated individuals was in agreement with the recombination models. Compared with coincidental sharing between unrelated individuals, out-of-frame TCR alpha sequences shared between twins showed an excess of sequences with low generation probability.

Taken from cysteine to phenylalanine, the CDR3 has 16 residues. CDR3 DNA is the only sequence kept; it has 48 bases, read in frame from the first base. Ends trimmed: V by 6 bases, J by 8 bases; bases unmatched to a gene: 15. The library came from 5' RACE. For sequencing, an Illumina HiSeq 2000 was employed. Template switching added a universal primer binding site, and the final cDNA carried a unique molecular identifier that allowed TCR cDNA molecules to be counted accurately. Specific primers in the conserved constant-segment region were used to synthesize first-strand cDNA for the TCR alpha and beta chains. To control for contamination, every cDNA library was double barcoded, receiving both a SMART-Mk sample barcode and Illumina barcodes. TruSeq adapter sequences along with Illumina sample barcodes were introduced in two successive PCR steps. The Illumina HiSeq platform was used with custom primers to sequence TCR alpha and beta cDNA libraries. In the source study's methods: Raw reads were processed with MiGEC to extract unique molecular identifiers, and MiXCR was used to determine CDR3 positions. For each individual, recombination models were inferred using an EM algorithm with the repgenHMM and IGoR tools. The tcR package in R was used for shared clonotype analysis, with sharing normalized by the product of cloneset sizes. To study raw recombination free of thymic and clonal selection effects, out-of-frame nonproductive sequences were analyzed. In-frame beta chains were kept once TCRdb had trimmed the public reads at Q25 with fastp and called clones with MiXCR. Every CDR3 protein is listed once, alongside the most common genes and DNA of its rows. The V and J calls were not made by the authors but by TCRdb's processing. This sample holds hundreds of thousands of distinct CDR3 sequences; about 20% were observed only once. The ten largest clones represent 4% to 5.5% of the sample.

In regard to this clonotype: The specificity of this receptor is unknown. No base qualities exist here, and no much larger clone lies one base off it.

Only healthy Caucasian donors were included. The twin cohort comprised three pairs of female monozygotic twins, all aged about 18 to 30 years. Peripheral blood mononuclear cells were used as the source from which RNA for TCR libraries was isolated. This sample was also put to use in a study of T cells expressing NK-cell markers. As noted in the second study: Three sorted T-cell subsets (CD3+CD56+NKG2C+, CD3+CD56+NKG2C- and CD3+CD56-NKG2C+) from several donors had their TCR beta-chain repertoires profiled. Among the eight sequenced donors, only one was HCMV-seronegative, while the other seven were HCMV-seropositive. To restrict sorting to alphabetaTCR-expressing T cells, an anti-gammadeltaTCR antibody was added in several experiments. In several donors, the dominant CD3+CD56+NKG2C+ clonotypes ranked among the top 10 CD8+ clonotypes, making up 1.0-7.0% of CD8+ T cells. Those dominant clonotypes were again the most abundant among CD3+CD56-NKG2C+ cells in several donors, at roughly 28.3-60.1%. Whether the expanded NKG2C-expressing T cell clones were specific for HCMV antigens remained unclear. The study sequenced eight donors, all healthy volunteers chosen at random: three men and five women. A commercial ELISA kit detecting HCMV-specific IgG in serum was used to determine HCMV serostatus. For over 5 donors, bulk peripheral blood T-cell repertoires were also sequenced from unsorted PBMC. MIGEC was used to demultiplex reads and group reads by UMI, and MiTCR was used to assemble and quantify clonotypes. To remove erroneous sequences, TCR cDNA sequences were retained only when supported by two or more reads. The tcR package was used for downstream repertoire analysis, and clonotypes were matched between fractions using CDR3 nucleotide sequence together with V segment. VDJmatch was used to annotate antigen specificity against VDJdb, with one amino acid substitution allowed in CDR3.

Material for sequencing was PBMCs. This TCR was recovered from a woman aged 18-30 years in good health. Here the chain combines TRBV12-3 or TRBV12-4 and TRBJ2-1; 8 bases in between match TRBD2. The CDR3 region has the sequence CASSTTGTSLKDEQFF. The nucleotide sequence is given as TGTGCCAGCAGCACTACCGGGACTAGTCTGAAAGATGAGCAGTTCTTC.